This TCR beta chain was found in a study of T-cell reconstitution after alpha-beta-depleted transplantation in children (dated by TCRdb to the mid-2010s). For the study in its entirety: Using TCR repertoire profiling, the study followed T-cell immune reconstitution in a quantitative way in children after TCRalphabeta/CD19-depleted allogeneic hematopoietic cell transplantation.

The treatment or condition label on this specimen signifies: allogeneic hematopoietic cell transplantation with graft depleted of TCRalphabeta T cells and CD19 B cells. The transplant recipients were children given TCRalphabeta/CD19-depleted allogeneic hematopoietic cell grafts. The library was built by means of PCR. Sequencing relied on an Illumina HiSeq 2500. To normalize quantification of the TCRbeta repertoire, the TCR libraries were built with molecular barcoding that relied on unique molecular identifiers. The public sequencing data were trimmed at Q25 with fastp and processed into clonotypes with MiXCR by TCRdb, which kept only in-frame beta chains. CDR3 protein sequences are deduplicated, and each keeps its most common genes and DNA. For this sample the table gives around 94,000 distinct CDR3 sequences, of which 7% to 8% were detected only once. The top ten clones comprise about a sixth of the sample.

The CDR3 starts with the cysteine, ends with the phenylalanine, and has 15 residues. Only the CDR3 portion is preserved as DNA: 45 bases, with reading frame beginning at the first base. The germline V gene supplies CDR1 SGHNT and CDR2 YENEEA. V trim: 7 bases; J trim: 7 bases; unmatched bases: 10. This clonotype turned up a few times. This receptor's antigen is unknown. No base-level quality is on record; no much larger clone is a single base apart. Overall results and qualifications from the work: In some patients, the high TCRbeta diversity seen at day 60 was put down to recipient T cells and intrathymic progenitors that had survived conditioning. Apparently early alphabetaT-cell count recovery about two months after transplant reportedly relied on only several hundred rapidly expanded clones derived from non-depleted graft cells. Over the following months the frequencies of hyperexpanded clones went down, and after one year T-cell counts and TCRbeta diversity were mostly credited to newly produced T cells.

The material was PBMCs, obtained before TCRalphabeta/CD19-depleted stem cell transplant. The sequence joins TRBV11-3 to TRBJ1-6; TRBD1 agrees with 7 junctional bases. The clonotype was recovered from a boy aged 2-15 years with acute lymphoblastic leukemia, due to receive a stem cell transplant. The sequenced DNA: TGTGCCAGCATCAGAGGGACAGCGTCAAATTCACCCCTCCACTTT. Its coded protein is CASIRGTASNSPLHF.